This is a list of T cell receptor beta chains from one sample in a study of control samples from healthy donors and cancer patients. Sequencing used immunoSEQ multiplex PCR; TCRdb keeps in-frame clones, though not all of them. The sample lists some 220,000 clones, 85% to 95% occurring once. What was sequenced was blood. These TCRs come from a man over 45 in good health. Both conserved end residues are part of each CDR3. The D gene is left open where the match is weak. Not all rows give a size; the values are once, few, many and, for expanded clones, a class.

TGTGCCAGCAGTCCGGTACAGGGGGTTGGCGGGGAGCTGTTTTTT,CASSPVQGVGGELFF,TRBJ2-2,TRBV6-2/TRBV6-3,NA,TRBD1
TGTGCCAGCTCACCACAGGGGGCAGGACAGCCCCAGCATTTT,CASSPQGAGQPQHF,TRBJ1-5,TRBV18,NA,TRBD1
TGTGCCAGCAGTCCCATTCGTCCCGGATCACTACGGCATGAGCAGTTCTTC,CASSPIRPGSLRHEQFF,TRBJ2-1,TRBV27,NA,NA
TGTGCCAGCAGCCAGACCGGGCCCTGGGAAGATACGCAGTATTTT,CASSQTGPWEDTQYF,TRBJ2-3,TRBV4-2,NA,NA
TGCGCCGGAAAAAGACCGGGACAGCTTATCTCCACTGAAGCTTTCTTT,CAGKRPGQLISTEAFF,TRBJ1-1,TRBV5-1,NA,TRBD1
TGTGCCAGCAGTCCCCCCAAGAACTACGAGCAGTACTTC,CASSPPKNYEQYF,TRBJ2-7,TRBV11-2,NA,NA
TGTGCCAGCAGCTTACAGGGGGAGGAGACCCAGTACTTC,CASSLQGEETQYF,TRBJ2-5,TRBV27,NA,TRBD1
TGCGCCAGCAGCCCAACCGGGACCCTAGACGAGCAGTACTTC,CASSPTGTLDEQYF,TRBJ2-7,TRBV4-3,once,NA
TGTGCCAGCAGCCGGACTAGCGGGGGGGCACAGACCCAGTACTTC,CASSRTSGGAQTQYF,TRBJ2-5,TRBV14,NA,TRBD2
TGTGCCAGCACTCTCCAGGTTGGAAACACCATATATTTT,CASTLQVGNTIYF,TRBJ1-3,TRBV6-6,NA,NA
TGTGCCACCAGTGATTCAAGGCAGGGGGCCCCGAGTGGCTATGGCTACACCTTC,CATSDSRQGAPSGYGYTF,TRBJ1-2,TRBV24-1,NA,TRBD1
TGTGCCAGCTCACCACAACGGGGCAACTATGGCTACACCTTC,CASSPQRGNYGYTF,TRBJ1-2,TRBV18,NA,NA
TGTGCCATCAGTGACGGAGGGAAGAGCTCTGGAAACACCATATATTTT,CAISDGGKSSGNTIYF,TRBJ1-3,TRBV10-3,NA,NA
TGTGCCAGTAGTGCTTTGGGGACCCAGTACTTC,CASSALGTQYF,TRBJ2-5,TRBV19,NA,NA
TGTGCCAGCAGCTTGGCTCGCGGGGGGGTTGAAAATTCACCCCTCCACTTT,CASSLARGGVENSPLHF,TRBJ1-6,TRBV5-5,NA,NA
TGTGCCAGCTCACCTGGCAGGGAGGACTATGGCTACACCTTC,CASSPGREDYGYTF,TRBJ1-2,TRBV18,NA,NA
TGTGCCAGCAGCCAAGTCAGCTGGGGAGCTTTCTTT,CASSQVSWGAFF,TRBJ1-1,TRBV3-1/TRBV3-2,NA,NA
TGCGCCAGCAGCCAAGATGTGGGGTCCTACGAGCAGTACTTC,CASSQDVGSYEQYF,TRBJ2-7,TRBV4-3,NA,NA
TGTGCCAGCAGCGGACAGACTGTCGAGCAGTACTTC,CASSGQTVEQYF,TRBJ2-7,TRBV12-1,NA,NA
TGTGCCACCAGAATCAGCTCTGGGGCCAACGTCCTGACTTTC,CATRISSGANVLTF,TRBJ2-6,TRBV15,NA,NA
TGTGCCATCAGTGAACTCCAGGGGGGGTCACCCCTCCACTTT,CAISELQGGSPLHF,TRBJ1-6,TRBV10-3,once,TRBD1
TGTGCCAGCAGTGAAAATATGGGGCCCGACTATGGCTACACCTTC,CASSENMGPDYGYTF,TRBJ1-2,TRBV6-1,NA,NA
TGTGCCAGCATAATGGGCCTCGGTGAAAAACTGTTTTTT,CASIMGLGEKLFF,TRBJ1-4,TRBV2,NA,NA
TGCGCCAGCAGCTCAACGAGTACAGGGGGCCCCTACAATGAGCAGTTCTTC,CASSSTSTGGPYNEQFF,TRBJ2-1,TRBV5-1,NA,TRBD1
TGTGCTAGTGCCCCCCGGGCTTCGATCTTTGGGGACACTGAAGCTTTCTTT,CASAPRASIFGDTEAFF,TRBJ1-1,TRBV12-5,NA,NA
TGTGCCAGCAGTTTGGAGTATGGCAATCAGCCCCAGCATTTT,CASSLEYGNQPQHF,TRBJ1-5,TRBV28,NA,NA
TGTGCCAGCATCTACAGGGGGCTGGATAACTATGGCTACACCTTC,CASIYRGLDNYGYTF,TRBJ1-2,TRBV5-6,NA,TRBD1